This T cell receptor beta chain came from a study of chemoradiotherapy in HPV16-positive cancers. Repertoires were sampled repeatedly during chemoradiotherapy. The CDR3 sequence is 14 residues long. The germline V gene has CDR1 GTSNPN and CDR2 SVGIG (reference sequence). In regard to this clone: Its antigen is still unknown.

Study results and caveats: Better recurrence-free survival went with HPV-responsive T-cell expansion in HPV16-positive patients. Candidate HPV-specific clones and E7-related TCR motifs grew in tumor during treatment. Functional assays defining HPV-specific T cells used only a couple of HPV16-positive patients.

Data came from immunoSEQ multiplex PCR; TCRdb stores just in-frame clones and leaves some out. The table records some 5,000 clones, around nine tenths of them present only once. This sequence joins TRBV30 and TRBJ2-3; perhaps TRBD1 as D (6 bases). The origin of this receptor is a human donor with HPV-associated anogenital cancer. Specimen: tumor tissue, collected from a patient who underwent chemoradiotherapy. The CDR3 coding sequence is TGTGCTTTGAGGGGGACGGCTTCCACAGATACGCAGTATTTT. It is translated as CALRGTASTDTQYF.